This T cell receptor beta chain is from a study of OX40 agonist ivuxolimab in advanced cancers. On the study more broadly: The treatment was a fully human IgG2 OX40 agonist, ivuxolimab.

Only in-frame clones appear in the TCRdb table, and some are missing; sequencing was by immunoSEQ multiplex PCR. The sample contains about 7,000 clones, over 60% of which appear only once. CDR1 is LNHDA, CDR2 SQIVND, per germline (reference sequence). With 5 bases removed from V and 6 bases from J, the gap between germline ends came to 14 bases. The CDR3 is made up of 13 amino acids. This receptor was identified in an adult with an advanced solid tumor such as melanoma, head and neck, liver or kidney cancer. The specimen comprised CD4+ or CD8+ T cells sorted from blood, sampled in a trial of the OX40 agonist ivuxolimab. The J gene is TRBJ2-7, the V gene TRBV19; TRBD1 or TRBD2 may be the D gene (5 bases each). The CDR3 reads CASSFTGTAEQYF. CDR3 sequence (DNA): TGTGCCAGTAGTTTCACCGGGACCGCCGAGCAGTACTTC.